This T cell receptor (beta chain) was sequenced in a study of blood T cell repertoires in COVID-19. Study-level background: Samples representing acute and convalescent COVID-19 were sourced from the United States, Italy and Spain. T cells, B-cell-depleted T cells, or PBMCs provided the cDNA or gDNA that served as material.

As originally analysed: Estimates of nucleated cell counts were drawn from the amplification of reference gene primers. Here immunoSEQ multiplex PCR was the method, and the copy in TCRdb shows in-frame clones only, minus some. V, J and clone size are taken as reported in that table, and D and trimming were inferred from the DNA itself. The sample has around 270,000 clones, more than 75% seen once. The length of the CDR3 is 15 residues. Germline V gene sequence: CDR1 KGHSH, CDR2 LQKENI. V lost 3 bases, J lost 6 bases, and 5 bases stayed unmatched. This clone was picked up one time. The source is a woman between 45 and 65 years old with acute or convalescent COVID-19. The V gene is TRBV18, the J gene TRBJ1-1, with 12 bases that match TRBD1. Sequencing was done on a sample of peripheral blood. The CDR3 is CASSPGTGGAAEAFF. Written as DNA, the CDR3 is TGTGCCAGCTCACCTGGGACAGGGGGCGCCGCTGAAGCTTTCTTT.